The rows below give T cell receptor beta chains drawn from one sample of a study of blood T cells in healthy people across ages. TCRdb used MiXCR to reprocess the 5' RACE reads, holding one entry per CDR3 protein. Of approximately 770,000 distinct CDR3 sequences listed, roughly 60% were seen once; the top ten hold 22%. The sequencing input was blood. The source is a man aged 30-40 years in good health. Both conserved end residues are part of each CDR3. D genes are given only for firm matches. A row's size may be missing; if present it is once, few, many or a size class.

j_gene | v_gene | d_gene | abundance | CDR3nt | CDR3aa
TRBJ2-1 | TRBV20-1 | . | . | TGCAGTGCTAGACTTGACAACTCCTACAATGAGCAGTTCTTC | CSARLDNSYNEQFF
TRBJ2-5 | TRBV2 | . | . | TGTGCCAGCAGTGAGTTCGGGGGCACCCAAGAGACCCAGTACTTC | CASSEFGGTQETQYF
TRBJ1-2 | TRBV24-1 | . | . | TGTGCCACCAGTGATTTCCAGACAGAAGTCTATGGCTACACCTTC | CATSDFQTEVYGYTF
TRBJ2-7 | TRBV29-1 | . | few | TGCAGCGGGGGGTCGACAGCCTACGAGCAGTACTTC | CSGGSTAYEQYF
TRBJ2-1 | TRBV5-5 | . | . | TGTGCCAGCAGCGGGGGACTCTGGAGCTCCTACAATGAGCAGTTCTTC | CASSGGLWSSYNEQFF
TRBJ2-5 | TRBV7-2 | TRBD2 | . | TGTGCCAGCAGCCCCACGGTAGCTAGCGGGCGACAAGAGACCCAGTACTTC | CASSPTVASGRQETQYF
TRBJ1-2 | TRBV6-1 | . | once | TGTGCCAGCAATCCCCAACAGGCCAAGCTCGATGGCTACACCTTC | CASNPQQAKLDGYTF
TRBJ1-2 | TRBV2 | . | . | TGTGCCAGCAGTTCGAACAGGGAAGCTAACTATGGCTACACCTTC | CASSSNREANYGYTF
TRBJ2-7 | TRBV25-1 | . | . | TGTGCCAGCAGTGAATCAGGAGCCTACGAGCAGTACTTC | CASSESGAYEQYF
TRBJ1-2 | TRBV20-1 | TRBD1 | few | TGCAGTGCTAGAGCCGGGACAGAGGGTAACTATGGCTACACCTTC | CSARAGTEGNYGYTF
TRBJ2-1 | TRBV28 | . | . | TGTGCCAGCACCCCGTTGGATAGCGGAGATATCTACAATGAGCAGTTCTTC | CASTPLDSGDIYNEQFF
TRBJ2-7 | TRBV13 | . | . | TGTGCCAGCAGCCAAGGTTCCCTGGGGGAGCAGTACTTC | CASSQGSLGEQYF
TRBJ2-5 | TRBV6-1 | . | few | TGTGCCAGCAGTGGGGAGGTGGGCTTGGAGACCCAGTACTTC | CASSGEVGLETQYF
TRBJ2-7 | TRBV6-4 | . | . | TGTGCCAGCTTTGAAGGGAAGGGGTACGAGCAGTACTTC | CASFEGKGYEQYF
TRBJ1-2 | TRBV12-3/TRBV12-4 | . | . | TGTGCCAGCAGTGAACAGGGCACGGCTAACTATGGCTACACCTTC | CASSEQGTANYGYTF
TRBJ2-1 | TRBV11-1 | TRBD2 | few | TGTGCCAGCAGCTTAGCTAGCCCCATTGCGGGGGATGAGCAGTTCTTC | CASSLASPIAGDEQFF
TRBJ1-2 | TRBV4-2 | TRBD1 | . | TGTGCCAGCAGCCAAGAGGGACAGGGGAGGGGCTACACCTTC | CASSQEGQGRGYTF
TRBJ1-1 | TRBV11-2 | . | . | TGTGCCAGTAGCAACACAGGGATGAACACTGAAGCTTTCTTT | CASSNTGMNTEAFF
TRBJ1-6 | TRBV20-1 | . | . | TGCAGTGCTAGAGATTCGGAATCACCCCTCCACTTT | CSARDSESPLHF
TRBJ2-5 | TRBV20-1 | TRBD2 | . | TGCGGGGTTGGCGGGGGTACGGAGACCCAGTACTTC | CGVGGGTETQYF
TRBJ2-7 | TRBV4-1 | TRBD1 | . | TGCGCCAGCAGCCAAGACTGGACAGGGCGCTACGAGCAGTACTTC | CASSQDWTGRYEQYF
TRBJ1-2 | TRBV20-1 | TRBD1 | . | TGCAGTGCCCTCTCCCGGGACAGCAACCCTGGCTACACCTTC | CSALSRDSNPGYTF
TRBJ2-3 | TRBV3-1 | . | . | TGTGCCAGCAGCCAAGATCAGTGGGTCTCCTCTATCACAGATACGCAGTATTTT | CASSQDQWVSSITDTQYF
TRBJ1-4 | TRBV18 | . | once | TGTGCCAGCCGGAGGGGTAACAATGAAAAACTGTTTTTT | CASRRGNNEKLFF
TRBJ2-2 | TRBV6-2/TRBV6-3 | TRBD1 | . | TGTGCCAGCAGTTCAACAGGGGGCTCGGCCGGGGAGCTGTTTTTT | CASSSTGGSAGELFF
TRBJ1-2 | TRBV7-8 | . | few | TGTGCCAGCAGCCCGGCTGGGGAGGGTTTGGGCTACACCTTC | CASSPAGEGLGYTF
TRBJ1-1 | TRBV10-3 | . | . | TGTGCCATCGCCGCGCAGGGTGAATCTTTCTTT | CAIAAQGESFF
TRBJ2-7 | TRBV20-1 | TRBD2 | . | TGCAGTGCTAGAGATATCGGCGGGAGGGGCTACGAGCAGTACTTC | CSARDIGGRGYEQYF
TRBJ2-7 | TRBV2 | TRBD2 | . | TGTGCCAGCAGGGCTAGCGGGGGGTCCCCCTACGAGCAGTACTTC | CASRASGGSPYEQYF
TRBJ2-3 | TRBV11-2 | . | . | TGTGCCAGCAGCTTGGGGGGTTGGGGGGCCATGAGATCCACAGATACGCAGTATTTT | CASSLGGWGAMRSTDTQYF
TRBJ2-1 | TRBV6-2/TRBV6-3 | . | once | TGTGCCAGCAGGCAACTATACAATGAGCAGTTCTTC | CASRQLYNEQFF
TRBJ1-6 | TRBV7-2 | . | many | TGTGCCAGCAGCCTCCAGGCGGGGTTCAATTCACCCCTCCACTTT | CASSLQAGFNSPLHF
TRBJ1-2 | TRBV9 | TRBD1 | once | TGTGCCAGCAGCGACAGGACAGGGGGAAACTATGGCTACACCTTC | CASSDRTGGNYGYTF
TRBJ2-7 | TRBV14 | . | . | TGTGCCAGCAGCCAAGATAGGGGACTTTTCAGCGAGCAGTACTTC | CASSQDRGLFSEQYF
TRBJ2-7 | TRBV29-1 | . | . | TGCAGCGTTGGTCCCGAGGCCCGCTACGAGCAGTACTTC | CSVGPEARYEQYF
TRBJ2-5 | TRBV18 | . | . | TGTGCCAGCTCACCATCATTGGCAGACCCCGGAGAGACCCAGTACTTC | CASSPSLADPGETQYF
TRBJ2-7 | TRBV5-1 | . | . | TGCGCCAGCAGTGACGAGCAGTACTTC | CASSDEQYF
TRBJ2-3 | TRBV20-1 | TRBD1 | . | TGCAGTGCTAGAGGGACAGGGCGACGTAGGGGGATAACAGATACGCAGTATTTT | CSARGTGRRRGITDTQYF
TRBJ2-5 | TRBV12-1 | . | few | TGTGCCAGCGACAAGGCTAGCGGGAGCCCTTGGTCCTACAATGAGCAGTACTTC | CASDKASGSPWSYNEQYF
TRBJ2-5 | TRBV7-2 | TRBD2 | few | TGTGCCAGCAGCTTTCAAGCGGGGAGCCGTGAGGCCCAGTACTTC | CASSFQAGSREAQYF
TRBJ1-2 | TRBV20-1 | . | . | TGCAGTGTGTTGGAGGGAACAAACTATGGCTACACCTTC | CSVLEGTNYGYTF
TRBJ2-3 | TRBV3-1 | . | few | TGTGCCAGCAGCCAGTTTGGACGGAGCACAGATACGCAGTATTTT | CASSQFGRSTDTQYF
TRBJ1-2 | TRBV5-1 | . | . | TGCGCCAGCAGCTTGAGCAGGGAATATGACTACACCTTC | CASSLSREYDYTF
TRBJ1-4 | TRBV20-1 | . | . | TGCAGTGCTAGCGTGGTCCCATTTGAAAAACTGTTTTTT | CSASVVPFEKLFF
TRBJ2-1 | TRBV7-9 | . | once | TGTGCCAGCAGCCCCCTGCGCCTAGCCGACAATGAGCAGTTCTTC | CASSPLRLADNEQFF
TRBJ2-6 | TRBV11-1 | . | few | TGTGCCAGCAGCTTAGCGTGGGGGACTGGGGCCAACGTCCTGACTTTC | CASSLAWGTGANVLTF
TRBJ2-5 | TRBV11-2 | . | . | TGTGCCAGCAGCTTAGTAACCCCTGAGACCCAGTACTTC | CASSLVTPETQYF
TRBJ1-1 | TRBV29-1 | TRBD1 | . | TGCAGCGTTCGGACAGGGGGAGGACAAAGGGCTGAAGCTTTCTTT | CSVRTGGGQRAEAFF
TRBJ2-5 | TRBV29-1 | . | . | TGCAGCGTTGACTCGGCGGCACGGGTGTTGTGGGAGACCCAGTACTTC | CSVDSAARVLWETQYF
TRBJ2-7 | TRBV6-6 | . | few | TGTGCCAGCAGTTACTCAGACTACGAGCAGTACTTC | CASSYSDYEQYF
TRBJ2-7 | TRBV29-1 | . | few | TGCAGCGCCACGACAGAATACGAGCAGTACTTC | CSATTEYEQYF
TRBJ1-1 | TRBV29-1 | . | . | TGCAGCGTTGAAGTCCGAACGGCCCACGAAGCTTTCTTT | CSVEVRTAHEAFF
TRBJ2-1 | TRBV12-3/TRBV12-4 | . | few | TGTGCCAGCAGTCACCTAAATGAGCAGTTCTTC | CASSHLNEQFF
TRBJ1-5 | TRBV10-2 | . | few | TGCGCCAGCAGTGAGTCAGGACACCGAAATCAGCCCCAGCATTTT | CASSESGHRNQPQHF
TRBJ2-6 | TRBV15 | TRBD1 | many | TGTGCCACCAGCAGAGAAGAGGGGGCGTTCTCTGGGGCCAACGTCCTGACTTTC | CATSREEGAFSGANVLTF
TRBJ2-2 | TRBV20-1 | . | . | TGCAGTGCTAGACAAGGGGGGGGACGAGGCGGGGAGCTGTTTTTT | CSARQGGGRGGELFF
TRBJ2-5 | TRBV3-1 | . | . | TGTGCCAGCAGCCAAGATCCCCGGGGGAGCGAGACCCAGTACTTC | CASSQDPRGSETQYF
TRBJ2-1 | TRBV6-5 | . | . | TGTGCCAGCAGTATTGGTTCCTACAATGAGCAGTTCTTC | CASSIGSYNEQFF
TRBJ2-3 | TRBV7-2 | TRBD2 | . | TGTGCCAGCAGTTCGGGGACTAGCGCATATGTTCGCACAGATACGCAGTATTTT | CASSSGTSAYVRTDTQYF
TRBJ1-5 | TRBV20-1 | TRBD1 | . | TGCAGTGCTAGGAGGGACAGGGGAGGGGATATCGGCAATCAGCCCCAGCATTTT | CSARRDRGGDIGNQPQHF